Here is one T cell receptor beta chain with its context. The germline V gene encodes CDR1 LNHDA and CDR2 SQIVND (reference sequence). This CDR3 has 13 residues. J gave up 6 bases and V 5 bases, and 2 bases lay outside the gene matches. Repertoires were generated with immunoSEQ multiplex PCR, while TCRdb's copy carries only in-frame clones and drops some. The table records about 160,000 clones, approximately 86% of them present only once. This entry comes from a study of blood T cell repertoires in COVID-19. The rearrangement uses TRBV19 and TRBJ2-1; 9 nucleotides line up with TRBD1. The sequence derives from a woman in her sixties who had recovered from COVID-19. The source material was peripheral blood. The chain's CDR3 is CASSSDRGNEQFF. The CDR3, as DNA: TGTGCCAGTAGTTCGGACAGGGGCAATGAGCAGTTCTTC.